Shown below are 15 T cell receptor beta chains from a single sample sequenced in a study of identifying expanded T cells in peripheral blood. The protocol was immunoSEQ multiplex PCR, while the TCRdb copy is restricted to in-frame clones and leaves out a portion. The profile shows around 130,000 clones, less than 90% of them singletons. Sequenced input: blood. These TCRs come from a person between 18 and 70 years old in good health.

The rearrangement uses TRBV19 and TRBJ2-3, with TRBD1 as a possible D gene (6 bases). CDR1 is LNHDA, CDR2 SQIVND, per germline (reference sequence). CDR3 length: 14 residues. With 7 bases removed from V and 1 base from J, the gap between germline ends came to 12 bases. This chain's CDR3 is CASTSTGRTDTQYF. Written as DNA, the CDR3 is TGTGCCAGTACGTCTACAGGGCGCACAGATACGCAGTATTTT.

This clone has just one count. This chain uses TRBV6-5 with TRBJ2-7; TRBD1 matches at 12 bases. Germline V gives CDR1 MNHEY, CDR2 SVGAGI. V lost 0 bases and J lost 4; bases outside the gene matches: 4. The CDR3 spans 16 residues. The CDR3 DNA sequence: TGTGCCAGCAGTTACTCTTGGGACAGGGGGCCTTACGAGCAGTACTTC. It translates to CASSYSWDRGPYEQYF.

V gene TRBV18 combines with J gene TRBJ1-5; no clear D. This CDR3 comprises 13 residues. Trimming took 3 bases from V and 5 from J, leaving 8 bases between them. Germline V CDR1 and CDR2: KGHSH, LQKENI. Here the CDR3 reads CASSPSQHQPQHF. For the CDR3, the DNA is TGTGCCAGCTCACCGTCCCAGCATCAGCCCCAGCATTTT. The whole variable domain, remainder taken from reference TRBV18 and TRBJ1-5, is NAGVMQNPRHLVRRRGQEARLRCSPMKGHSHVYWYRQLPEEGLKFMVYLQKENIIDESGMPKERFSAEFPKEGPSILRIQQVVRGDSAAYFCASSPSQHQPQHFGDGTRLSIL.

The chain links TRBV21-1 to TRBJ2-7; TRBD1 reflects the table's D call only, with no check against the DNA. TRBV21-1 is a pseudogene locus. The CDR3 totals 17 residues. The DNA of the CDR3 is TGTGCCAGCAGCCAACCAAGAAGTCGGGACACCTCCTACGAGCAGTACTTC. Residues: CASSQPRSRDTSYEQYF.

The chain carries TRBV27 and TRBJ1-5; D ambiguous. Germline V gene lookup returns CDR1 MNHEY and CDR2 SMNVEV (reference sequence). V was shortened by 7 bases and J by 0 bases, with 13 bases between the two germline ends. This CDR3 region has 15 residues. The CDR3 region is CASMSLDYSNQPQHF. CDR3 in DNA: TGTGCCAGCATGAGTTTGGATTATAGCAATCAGCCCCAGCATTTT.

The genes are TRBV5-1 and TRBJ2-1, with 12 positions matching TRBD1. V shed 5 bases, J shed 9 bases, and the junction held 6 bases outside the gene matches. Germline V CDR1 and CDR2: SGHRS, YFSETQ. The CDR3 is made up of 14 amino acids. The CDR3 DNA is TGCGCCAGCAGAATGGGACAGGGGGCGGGTGAGCAGTTCTTC. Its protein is CASRMGQGAGEQFF. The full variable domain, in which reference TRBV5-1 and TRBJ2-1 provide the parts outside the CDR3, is KAGVTQTPRYLIKTRGQQVTLSCSPISGHRSVSWYQQTPGQGLQFLFEYFSETQRNKGNFPGRFSGRQFSNSRSEMNVSTLELGDSALYLCASRMGQGAGEQFFGPGTRLTVL.

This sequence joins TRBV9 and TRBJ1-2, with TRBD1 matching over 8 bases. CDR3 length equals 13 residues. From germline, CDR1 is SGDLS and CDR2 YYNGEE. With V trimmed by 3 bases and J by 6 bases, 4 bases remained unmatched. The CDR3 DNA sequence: TGTGCCAGCAGCGCCCAGGGGGCGGATGGCTACACCTTC. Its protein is CASSAQGADGYTF.

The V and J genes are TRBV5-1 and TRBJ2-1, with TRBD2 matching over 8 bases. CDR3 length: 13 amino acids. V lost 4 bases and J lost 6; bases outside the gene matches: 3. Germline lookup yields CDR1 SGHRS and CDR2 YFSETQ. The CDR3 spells CASSITSGNEQFF. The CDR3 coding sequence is TGCGCCAGCAGCATTACTAGCGGCAATGAGCAGTTCTTC.

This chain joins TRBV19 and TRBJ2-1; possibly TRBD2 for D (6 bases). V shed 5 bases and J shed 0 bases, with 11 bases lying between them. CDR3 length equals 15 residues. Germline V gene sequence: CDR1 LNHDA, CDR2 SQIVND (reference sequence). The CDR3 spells CASSPRGFSYNEQFF. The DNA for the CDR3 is TGTGCCAGTAGTCCACGGGGGTTCTCCTACAATGAGCAGTTCTTC.

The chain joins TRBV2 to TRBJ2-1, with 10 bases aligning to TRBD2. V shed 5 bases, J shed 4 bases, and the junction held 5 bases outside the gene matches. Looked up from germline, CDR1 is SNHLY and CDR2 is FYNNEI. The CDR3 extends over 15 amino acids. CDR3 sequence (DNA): TGTGCCAGCAGTTATCTAGCGGGAGCGTACAATGAGCAGTTCTTC. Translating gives CASSYLAGAYNEQFF.

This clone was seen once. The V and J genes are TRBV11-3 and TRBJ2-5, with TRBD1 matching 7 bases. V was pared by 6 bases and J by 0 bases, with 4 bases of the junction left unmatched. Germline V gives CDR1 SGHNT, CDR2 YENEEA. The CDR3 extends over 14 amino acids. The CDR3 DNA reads TGTGCCAGCAGTCCGGGACAGCACCAAGAGACCCAGTACTTC. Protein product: CASSPGQHQETQYF.

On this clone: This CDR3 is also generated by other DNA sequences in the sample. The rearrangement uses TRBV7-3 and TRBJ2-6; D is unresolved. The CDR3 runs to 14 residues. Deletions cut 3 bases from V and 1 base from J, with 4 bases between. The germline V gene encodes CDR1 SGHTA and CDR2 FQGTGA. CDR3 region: CASSLGSGANVLTF. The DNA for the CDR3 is TGTGCCAGCAGCTTGGGGTCTGGGGCCAACGTCCTGACTTTC.

The CDR3 region is CASSARDPIREQYF. Here the CDR3 DNA reads TGTGCCAGCAGCGCCCGGGACCCCATCCGCGAGCAGTACTTC. This chain uses TRBV9 with TRBJ2-7, with D possibly being TRBD1 or TRBD2 (5 bases each). The CDR3 length is 14 residues. The V gene lost 3 bases and the J gene lost 6 bases, with 16 bases spanning the gap. The germline V gene encodes CDR1 SGDLS and CDR2 YYNGEE.

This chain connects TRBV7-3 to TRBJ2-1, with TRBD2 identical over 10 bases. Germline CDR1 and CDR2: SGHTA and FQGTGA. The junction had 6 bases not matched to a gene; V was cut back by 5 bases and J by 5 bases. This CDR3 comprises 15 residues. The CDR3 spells CASSPLAGAHNEQFF. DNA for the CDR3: TGTGCCAGCAGCCCCCTAGCGGGAGCTCACAATGAGCAGTTCTTC.

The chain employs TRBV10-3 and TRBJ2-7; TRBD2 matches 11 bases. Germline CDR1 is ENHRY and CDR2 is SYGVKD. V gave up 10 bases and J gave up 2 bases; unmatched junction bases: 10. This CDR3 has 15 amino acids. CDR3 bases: TGTGCCACCGCCAGTGGGACTAGCGGTCCCTACGAGCAGTACTTC. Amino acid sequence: CATASGTSGPYEQYF.